This T cell receptor (beta chain) derives from a study of identical twins. Regarding the study as a whole: Invariant populations such as MAIT and iNKT cells could partly muddle zero-insertion analyses.

Trimming removed 4 bases from V and 1 base from J, with 5 bases in between. This CDR3 region has 14 residues. TCRdb itself ran the 5' RACE reads through MiXCR, one entry per CDR3 protein. This table holds about 890,000 distinct CDR3 sequences, over 9% found once. This clonotype has at least ten counts. Its cognate antigen is unknown. These data are also associated with another study on yellow fever vaccine responses in identical twins.

Sequencing was done on a sample of PBMCs. This clonotype was obtained from a woman aged 18-29 years in good health. This sequence joins TRBV12-3 or TRBV12-4 and TRBJ2-6; D unresolved. In DNA, the CDR3 is TGTGCCAGCAGTTGGTCTTCTGGGGCCAACGTCCTGACTTTC. Residues: CASSWSSGANVLTF.